A selection of T cell receptor beta chains follows, all from one sample in a study of early T cells in non-severe SARS-CoV-2 infection. TCRdb recomputed calls from the 5' RACE reads with MiXCR, one row per CDR3 protein. The sample records around 88,000 distinct CDR3 sequences, around 15% being singletons. The sequencing input was whole blood. The receptors originated from an adult who was a healthcare worker with PCR-confirmed SARS-CoV-2 infection or an uninfected control (not recorded which). Both conserved end residues are part of each CDR3. D genes are given only for firm matches. Size tells how often a clone was seen (once, few, many) or the class of an expanded clone, and some rows leave it out.

abundance,len,j_gene,v_gene,d_gene,CDR3nt,CDR3aa
many,15,TRBJ2-2,TRBV28,NA,TGTGCCAGCAGTTTGCCGATTACTAACACCGGGGAGCTGTTTTTT,CASSLPITNTGELFF
few,15,TRBJ1-5,TRBV5-6,TRBD1,TGTGCCAGCAGCTTGGCGGACAGGCCTAATCAGCCCCAGCATTTT,CASSLADRPNQPQHF
NA,15,TRBJ2-1,TRBV7-2,TRBD2,TGTGCCAGCAGCTTAAGTGGCGGGAGGGTGGATGAGCAGTTCTTC,CASSLSGGRVDEQFF
many,16,TRBJ1-3,TRBV11-2,TRBD1,TGTGCCAGCAGCTTATCTCCCGACAGGGCTGGAAACACCATATATTTT,CASSLSPDRAGNTIYF
NA,12,TRBJ2-1,TRBV18,NA,TGTGCCAGCTCACCACGGACAGATGAGCAGTTCTTC,CASSPRTDEQFF
NA,15,TRBJ1-2,TRBV7-2,NA,TGTGCCAGCAGCTTAGACAGGACAGAGGTGTATGGCTACACCTTC,CASSLDRTEVYGYTF
NA,13,TRBJ2-1,TRBV11-2,TRBD1,TGTGCCAGCAGGGGACAGGGCTACAATGAGCAGTTCTTC,CASRGQGYNEQFF
NA,16,TRBJ2-6,TRBV3-1,NA,TGTGCCAGCAGCCAAGGGGGTTACTCTGGGGCCAACGTCCTGACTTTC,CASSQGGYSGANVLTF
few,14,TRBJ2-3,TRBV28,NA,TGTCGCAACCCCCGCTGGCAACTCACAGATACGCAGTATTTT,CRNPRWQLTDTQYF
NA,14,TRBJ1-6,TRBV6-1,NA,TGTGCCAGCAGTGAAGACAGGGCCAATTCACCCCTCCACTTT,CASSEDRANSPLHF
few,13,TRBJ1-1,TRBV7-3,NA,TGTGCCAGCAGCCCACAGATGAACACTGAAGCTTTCTTT,CASSPQMNTEAFF
NA,14,TRBJ1-2,TRBV29-1,NA,TGCAGCGTTGGGTCCAAGCGGGGGTCGGAGGGCTACACCTTC,CSVGSKRGSEGYTF
few,11,TRBJ2-1,TRBV18,NA,TGTGCCAGCTCACCGACCGGTGAGCAGTTCTTC,CASSPTGEQFF
few,14,TRBJ1-1,TRBV28,NA,TGTGCCAGCAGTGACCGGGGCAGGCCAACTGAAGCTTTCTTT,CASSDRGRPTEAFF
NA,15,TRBJ2-1,TRBV11-2,NA,TGTGCCAGCAGACGAGGACAGAGCTCCTTCAATGAGCAGTTCTTC,CASRRGQSSFNEQFF
once,13,TRBJ2-5,TRBV12-3/TRBV12-4,NA,TGTGCCAGCAGTTTTAGCAGGCGTGGGACCCAGTACTTC,CASSFSRRGTQYF
few,17,TRBJ2-3,TRBV5-1,TRBD1,TGCGCCAGCAGCTCGGGTCCTCAGGGGGCTGAGAGAGATACGCAGTATTTT,CASSSGPQGAERDTQYF
many,16,TRBJ2-1,TRBV7-6,TRBD2,TGTGCCAGCAGCTTCGGACTAGCGGGAGGTAGAGGTGAGCAGTTCTTC,CASSFGLAGGRGEQFF
many,17,TRBJ2-2,TRBV7-9,TRBD2,TGTGCCAGCAGCTTAAGGGAATTGCGGGAGAGGCCCGGGGAGCTGTTTTTT,CASSLRELRERPGELFF
NA,18,TRBJ2-5,TRBV5-3,TRBD2,TGTGCCAGAAGCATCGGACTAGCGGGATACTGGTACCAAGAGACCCAGTACTTC,CARSIGLAGYWYQETQYF
NA,16,TRBJ2-7,TRBV28,NA,TGTGCCAGCAGAGATCGCCGCGGGGCCCCCCCCTACGAGCAGTACTTC,CASRDRRGAPPYEQYF
NA,13,TRBJ1-5,TRBV5-1,NA,TGCGCCAGCAGCGTCCGTAGCAATCAGCCCCAGCATTTT,CASSVRSNQPQHF
NA,17,TRBJ2-3,TRBV2,TRBD2,TGTGCCAGCAGTGAACTAGCGGGAGTAGTCGGGACAGATACGCAGTATTTT,CASSELAGVVGTDTQYF
few,14,TRBJ1-1,TRBV20-1,NA,TGCAGTGCTGGGCGCGCGGGGCAGAACACTGAAGCTTTCTTT,CSAGRAGQNTEAFF
many,15,TRBJ1-2,TRBV5-5,NA,TGTGCCAGCAGCCCAGGGAGTCTAGGGGCGTATGGCTACACCTTC,CASSPGSLGAYGYTF
NA,16,TRBJ1-1,TRBV10-1,TRBD1,TGCGCCAGCAGTGAGGGGCGGACAGGGACGAACACTGAAGCTTTCTTT,CASSEGRTGTNTEAFF
many,11,TRBJ2-5,TRBV30,NA,TGTGCCTGGAGGGGGCAAGAGACCCAGTACTTC,CAWRGQETQYF
many,12,TRBJ2-7,TRBV9,NA,TGTGCCAGCAGCGCCCCCCGGGGCGAGCAGTACTTC,CASSAPRGEQYF
many,14,TRBJ2-7,TRBV28,TRBD2,TGTGCCAGCAGTTTGGGGCAGGGAGGGTACGAGCAGTACTTC,CASSLGQGGYEQYF
NA,12,TRBJ1-1,TRBV12-3/TRBV12-4,NA,TGTGCCAGCAGTTTAATCTCCACTGAAGCTTTCTTT,CASSLISTEAFF
few,17,TRBJ2-6,TRBV5-1,NA,TGCGCCAGCAGCTCTCAGGGGCCAGTGTCTGGGGCCAACGTCCTGACTTTC,CASSSQGPVSGANVLTF
NA,16,TRBJ2-3,TRBV27,NA,TGTGCCAGCAGTCCCCATCTTTTGGCTAGCACAGATACGCAGTATTTT,CASSPHLLASTDTQYF
few,13,TRBJ1-4,TRBV14,NA,TGTGCCAGCCGTCAAACAGTTAATGAAAAACTGTTTTTT,CASRQTVNEKLFF
NA,20,TRBJ2-1,TRBV28,TRBD2,TGTGCCAGCAGTGGACTAGCGGGGAGTGTGGGGAGAAGCTCCTACAATGAGCAGTTCTTC,CASSGLAGSVGRSSYNEQFF
few,11,TRBJ2-1,TRBV27,NA,TGTGCCAGCAGTCGCTACAATGAGCAGTTCTTC,CASSRYNEQFF
NA,14,TRBJ2-1,TRBV30,TRBD2,TGTGCCTGGAGTAGAGGACTAGCAGGATATGAGCAGTTCTTC,CAWSRGLAGYEQFF
NA,15,TRBJ2-5,TRBV20-1,NA,TGCAGTGCTAGAGTGCCGGGAAGGATGATAGAGACCCAGTACTTC,CSARVPGRMIETQYF
few,14,TRBJ2-3,TRBV7-2,NA,TGTGCCAGCAGCCCCGGGAGCGGCACAGATACGCAGTATTTT,CASSPGSGTDTQYF
NA,13,TRBJ2-5,TRBV29-1,TRBD2,TGCAGCGGCGGCCATCTAGCGGAAGAGACCCAGTACTTC,CSGGHLAEETQYF
few,12,TRBJ2-5,TRBV5-1,NA,TGCGCCAGCAGCCCCCCCGGAGAGACCCAGTACTTC,CASSPPGETQYF
NA,16,TRBJ2-7,TRBV12-3/TRBV12-4,NA,TGTGCCAGCAGTTCAGTGCCGGAGGGCCGGGGCGACGAGCAGTACTTC,CASSSVPEGRGDEQYF
NA,13,TRBJ2-2,TRBV2,TRBD1,TGTGCCAGGAGACAGGGGGGCTCCGGGGAGCTGTTTTTT,CARRQGGSGELFF
many,11,TRBJ2-7,TRBV20-1,NA,TGCAGTGCAGGGTACACCTACGAGCAGTACTTC,CSAGYTYEQYF
many,15,TRBJ2-7,TRBV7-2,NA,TGTGCCAGCAGCTTAGTTTTAGGGGAAAGGGGGGAGCAGTACTTC,CASSLVLGERGEQYF
few,13,TRBJ2-5,TRBV29-1,NA,TGCAGCCCCCCTGGGCGGCGATTGAAGACCCAGTACTTC,CSPPGRRLKTQYF
few,14,TRBJ1-4,TRBV2,NA,TGTGCCAGCAGCAAACAGGGTTTACTTGAAAAACTGTTTTTT,CASSKQGLLEKLFF